What follows is one TCR beta chain and its context. The data are from a study of OX40 agonist ivuxolimab in advanced cancers. The assay was immunoSEQ multiplex PCR, and TCRdb's table has in-frame clones only and misses some. The data show some 60,000 clones, roughly nine tenths seen once. Trimming left V 8 bases short and J 0 bases short, with 10 bases between. Germline assignment: CDR1 MNHNY and CDR2 SVGAGI (reference sequence). There are 13 residues in the CDR3. The sequence derives from an adult with an advanced solid tumor such as melanoma, head and neck, liver or kidney cancer. Specimen: CD4+ or CD8+ T cells sorted from blood, collected in a trial of the OX40 agonist ivuxolimab. The chain uses TRBV6-6 and TRBJ1-1; D gene unclear. CDR3 loop: CASCRAMNTEAFF. The CDR3 region has the DNA TGTGCCAGCTGTAGGGCCATGAACACTGAAGCTTTCTTT.